Listed below are T cell receptor beta chains from one sample, sequenced in a study of T cell responses to AZD1222 COVID-19 vaccine. Libraries were prepared by immunoSEQ multiplex PCR; TCRdb keeps only in-frame clonotypes and omits some of them. The sample holds 95,000 to 150,000 clones, around 87% seen once. The material was peripheral blood, obtained on day 0 of AZD1222 vaccination. Receptors originate from an adult in good health. Both conserved end residues are part of each CDR3. Each record gives: J gene, V gene, CDR3 protein.

j_gene: TRBJ2-7
v_gene: TRBV29-1
CDR3aa: CSVEAGPAGLYEQYF

j_gene: TRBJ1-1
v_gene: TRBV2
CDR3aa: CASSEDEGMGTEAFF

j_gene: TRBJ1-1
v_gene: TRBV4-1
CDR3aa: CASSQPAEGSSTEAFF

j_gene: TRBJ2-3
v_gene: TRBV27
CDR3aa: CASSLSSTDTQYF

j_gene: TRBJ2-2
v_gene: TRBV27
CDR3aa: CASSLVYGNTGELFF

j_gene: TRBJ2-7
v_gene: TRBV10-1
CDR3aa: CASSAPTASYEQYF

j_gene: TRBJ1-6
v_gene: TRBV6-5
CDR3aa: CASSYGGGLGNSPLHF

j_gene: TRBJ2-2
v_gene: TRBV19
CDR3aa: CASSIRLAGVSTGELFF

j_gene: TRBJ1-5
v_gene: TRBV5-1
CDR3aa: CASSLGDVGQPQHF

j_gene: TRBJ1-6
v_gene: TRBV14
CDR3aa: CASSQSGEPKTLHF

j_gene: TRBJ2-5
v_gene: TRBV6-5
CDR3aa: CASRIQARETQYF

j_gene: TRBJ1-2
v_gene: TRBV5-1
CDR3aa: CASSLETRGMEGYTF

j_gene: TRBJ2-7
v_gene: TRBV7-9
CDR3aa: CASSSLAGSYEQYF

j_gene: TRBJ2-2
v_gene: TRBV7-3
CDR3aa: CASSLIGGTGELFF

j_gene: TRBJ2-1
v_gene: TRBV5-6
CDR3aa: CASSQLFAEQFF

j_gene: TRBJ1-2
v_gene: TRBV2
CDR3aa: CASSLGQINYGYTF

j_gene: TRBJ1-3
v_gene: TRBV27
CDR3aa: CASSPDRVYSGNTIYF

j_gene: TRBJ2-3
v_gene: TRBV7-7
CDR3aa: CASSLLGGDTQYF

j_gene: TRBJ2-2
v_gene: TRBV9
CDR3aa: CASSLRTGGVTRYGELFF

j_gene: TRBJ2-1
v_gene: TRBV11-1
CDR3aa: CASSPGLAGGPGQFF

j_gene: TRBJ2-5
v_gene: TRBV29-1
CDR3aa: CSVDPPGQQETQYF

j_gene: TRBJ2-5
v_gene: TRBV7-9
CDR3aa: CASSLSMFQETQYF

j_gene: TRBJ1-2
v_gene: TRBV27
CDR3aa: CASSFRAANYGYTF

j_gene: TRBJ2-7
v_gene: TRBV6-2/TRBV6-3
CDR3aa: CASSGGLGGYEQYF

j_gene: TRBJ1-2
v_gene: TRBV5-6
CDR3aa: CASSLFTSNYGYTF

j_gene: TRBJ1-1
v_gene: TRBV2
CDR3aa: CASRGAGGNTEAFF

j_gene: TRBJ2-7
v_gene: TRBV27
CDR3aa: CASSLVGGSSYEQYF

j_gene: TRBJ1-5
v_gene: TRBV28
CDR3aa: CASSFDLGNQPQHF

j_gene: TRBJ2-2
v_gene: TRBV23-1
CDR3aa: CASSQSASTGELFF

j_gene: TRBJ2-7
v_gene: TRBV11-2
CDR3aa: CASSRPVGGSYEQYF

j_gene: TRBJ2-7
v_gene: TRBV7-9
CDR3aa: CASSDRAYEQYF

j_gene: TRBJ1-1
v_gene: TRBV7-9
CDR3aa: CASSLGRAEAFF

j_gene: TRBJ2-1
v_gene: TRBV7-2
CDR3aa: CASRRPGQHYNEQFF

j_gene: TRBJ2-7
v_gene: TRBV10-3
CDR3aa: CAISGPLAGGPNEQYF